This T cell receptor beta chain was retrieved from a study of PD-1 blockade in classical Hodgkin lymphoma. Study-wide results and limits: For complete responders, baseline diversity was comparable to that of newly diagnosed patients. As was reported, newly diagnosed patients showed lower baseline TCR diversity than healthy donors did. CD8+ TCR diversity did not rise significantly by C4D1, unlike CD4+. The authors have not defined what causes the repertoire differences, possibly disease activity or prior therapy.

Germline lookup yields CDR1 SGHDT and CDR2 YYEEEE. This CDR3 comprises 13 residues. Losses at the gene ends were 2 bases for V and 10 bases for J; bases not matched to a gene: 6. The protocol was immunoSEQ multiplex PCR, while the TCRdb copy is restricted to in-frame clones and leaves out a portion. The sample records roughly 42,000 clones, approximately 83% being singletons. A word on this clone: Its antigen is as yet unknown.

Relapse after autologous stem cell transplantation occurred in every patient, and brentuximab vedotin exposure varied. This clonotype was sampled from a human donor with classical Hodgkin lymphoma. Sequencing was performed on peripheral blood mononuclear cells (PBMCs), taken at baseline. This chain connects TRBV5-6 to TRBJ1-1; 9 nucleotides agree with TRBD1. The DNA for the CDR3 is TGTGCCAGCAGCTTAGGGACAGGGAATGGAGCTTTCTTT. Encoded protein: CASSLGTGNGAFF.